What follows is one TCR beta chain and its context. Its binding antigen is unknown. Including the terminal cysteine and phenylalanine, the CDR3 comprises 15 residues. The sequence is cut down to CDR3 DNA, 45 bases in frame from base 1. The germline V gene supplies CDR1 SNHLY and CDR2 FYNNEI. Germline trimming amounts to 2 bases on V and 6 bases on J, with 6 as the count of junction bases outside the gene matches. This sample was taken from a study of cytomegalovirus exposure and HLA in healthy donors (dated by TCRdb to 2016 to 2017). For the wider study: According to an earlier analysis of around 600 of the donors, about 179 million T cells yielded some 120 million unique TCR beta sequences and approximately 300 Gb of sequence data. An early release covering roughly 640 HLA-typed donors comprised about 290 gigabases of sequencing data and some 79 million unique TCR sequences. Among the roughly 390 genotyped donors, around 81% belonged to the genetic ancestry cluster associated with self-reported Caucasian donors. The study aimed to test whether signatures of past pathogen exposure could be identified by cataloging public T cell receptors. The study used immunosequencing to profile the T cell repertoires of approximately 640 subjects and linked those repertoires to cytomegalovirus serostatus. Along with the approximately 620-subject first cohort, a separate validation cohort of 120 different subjects was used. The study combined high-throughput TCR immunosequencing, statistical association of individual TCRs with disease status, and machine learning to predict cytomegalovirus infection status. A later analysis re-analyzed previously published TCR beta repertoires from roughly 630 donors and added high-resolution HLA genotyping to study TCR occurrence patterns. The later analysis used no new phenotypic data to find candidate immune exposures, relying instead on TCR beta sequences and their occurrence across donors. An earlier analysis of approximately 580 of the donors used high-throughput TCR beta sequencing to judge whether each TCR beta V gene segment behaved as functional or pseudogenic. Donor age, sex, ethnicity and CMV serostatus were collected together with the repertoire data. A later genetic analysis used genome-wide SNP genotypes for about 55% of the 666 donors, treating that subset as a discovery cohort. All discovery cohort repertoires had been generated on a single sequencing platform. Both class I and class II loci were covered by HLA typing, at four-digit resolution. Typing coverage differed by locus: A, B, C, DRB1 and DQB1 were typed in roughly 629-640 donors, DQA1 in 522, DPA1 in approximately 610, and DPB1 in 450 to 480. Four to six DR-DQ haplotypes were handled as single units for association and clustering because linkage in the cohort was strong. Among 398 genotyped donors of the cohort, an average of 235,054 unique TCR beta nucleotide sequences were sequenced per donor, around 18% of them non-productive.

Libraries came from the immunoSEQ multiplex PCR assay. The multiplex PCR relied on a mix of 60 forward primers for TCR Vbeta segments and 13 reverse primers for TCR Jbeta segments. A multiplex PCR assay on genomic DNA amplified the CDR3 region of rearranged TCR beta genes. The amplified TCR beta libraries were sequenced on the Illumina HiSeq System as 87-base-pair reads. The authors processed their data as follows. Across the 670 or so repertoires, a later analysis counted 60 million to 90 million unique TCR beta chains, 8.5 million to 12 million of which were shared by at least two donors. Raw reads were error-corrected and collapsed into unique sequences with a nearest-neighbor algorithm that merged closely related sequences to remove PCR and sequencing errors. CDR3 sequences were aligned to IMGT reference sequences to assign V, D and J gene segments. For a sequence to be retained, a match of at least six nucleotides to both a V gene segment and a J gene segment was required. A rearrangement was called productive if the CDR3 had no stop codons and remained in frame with V and J, and every other rearrangement was called non-productive. CDR3 was defined by IMGT convention, running from the second conserved V-encoded cysteine to the conserved J-encoded phenylalanine. The earlier analysis of approximately 500 of the donors excluded sequences that lacked an unambiguous match to a single V gene segment. In an earlier analysis of 587 of the donors, a V segment was called functional when productive rearrangements were above 56.7%, and segregating when the standard deviation between donors exceeded 5%. To diagnose cytomegalovirus status from the catalog of TCR beta chain sequences, a statistical classification framework was built. In a later analysis, TCR nucleotide sequences were compared against IMGT/GENE-DB human TR gene sequences so that V and J genes could be assigned. In a later analysis, CDR3 sequences and most-parsimonious VDJ recombination scenarios were assigned using the TCRdist pipeline. A later analysis defined each TCR beta chain by its CDR3 amino acid sequence plus V-gene family, and excluded reads lacking a unique V-gene family. In a later analysis, several hundred highly shared, low-generation-probability nucleotide sequences were removed to address suspected cross-contamination and a sequencing artifact. A later analysis calculated a clonal expansion index for each public chain from normalized within-repertoire ranks of inferred template counts. In a later analysis, generation probabilities were computed using a VDJ recombination model fitted to out-of-frame rearrangements, and the results were checked against IGoR. In a later analysis, TCR-TCR, TCR-HLA and TCR-CMV co-occurrence was scored with hypergeometric tests, and a repertoire-size bias correction was applied to TCR pairs. In a later analysis, false discovery rates were estimated by permuting HLA or CMV assignments 20 times. In a later analysis, co-occurring TCRs were grouped with DBSCAN, and TCRdist sequence similarity was added when clustering was performed within HLA-allele-positive subsets. Repertoires with fewer than 30,000 or more than 120,000 public chains were left out of co-occurrence clustering, as were a few repertoires with anomalous nucleotide sharing. TCRdb holds this immuneACCESS table with in-frame rearrangements only. Some clones are missing; in checked studies, unresolved V genes explain under half, and the rest has no known cause. V, J and clone size derive from that table, while D and trimming were established from the DNA sequence. The data table for this sample lists about 20,000 clones. Over 20% of the sample lies in the top ten.

The cohort was made up of about 610 healthy bone marrow donors. At the time of sampling, every cohort member was nominally healthy, though immune exposures that went unrecorded were likely present. The donor tested CMV seropositive, placing the donor among the 289 seropositive members of the cohort. A peripheral blood sample was provided by each donor, and peripheral blood mononuclear cells were used for TCR beta sequencing. The Qiagen DNeasy Blood Extraction Kit was used to extract genomic DNA from the blood cell samples. Points the paper makes about the study in general: According to a later genetic analysis, donors in an Asian-associated ancestry cluster had fewer N-insertions in productive TCRs than the approximately 610-donor mean. Some IMGT-functional V segments, including TRBV6-2 and TRBV6-3, could not be distinguished by the 87-base-pair reads and were therefore excluded. Because some donors lacked HLA typing at each locus, the association tests relied only on the typed subset. In a later analysis, HLA-associated TCR beta chains showed more clonal expansion and lower generation probabilities than non-associated chains that were equally common. An earlier analysis of around 500 of the donors showed that most TCR beta V segments appeared in productive rearrangements either about 87% or about 30% of the time, which broadly matched IMGT annotations. Specific HLA alleles were associated with 15,000 to 20,000 TCR beta sequences at a false discovery rate of 0.05 in a later analysis. The only immune exposure information available for the cohort was CMV serostatus. Because counts were too low, about 18 rarely observed V segments, including chromosome 9 orphons, were left out of the earlier analysis of approximately 580 of the donors. An association between a missense DCLRE1C variant and V-gene and J-gene trimming of TCR beta chains was found in a later genetic analysis and replicated in an independent cohort. In a later analysis, several top co-occurrence clusters were reported to appear linked to parvovirus B19, influenza, CMV and Epstein-Barr virus. Correlated functional status among segregating V segments might reflect linkage disequilibrium, but an unknown experimental factor could not be ruled out. While some public TCRs were present in many individuals, most TCR sequences turned up only very rarely across donors. When HLA alleles, especially DR and DQ, strongly co-occurred, attributing TCR associations to individual alleles was difficult. This cohort had only TCR beta chains sequenced, and the lack of alpha or paired-chain data limited which features could be detected. A further reported finding was that TCR beta sequences accurately predicted the HLA-A and HLA-B alleles for most subjects in the first cohort. According to the authors, the approach could potentially be generalized to other disease states and immunological phenotypes. In a later analysis, TCR association rates were found to vary across HLA loci, with the most associated TCRs seen for DRB1 alleles and the fewest for HLA-C alleles. A later analysis found that most CMV-associated TCR beta chains appeared HLA-restricted, with HLA associations seemingly driven largely by CMV exposure. Presence/absence analyses assumed roughly uniform sequencing depth across donors, an assumption that may not hold. The classifier was reported to diagnose cytomegalovirus status with high specificity and sensitivity in both the original cohort and the validation cohort. In the study, about 150 TCR beta chains were listed as associated with cytomegalovirus. A group of highly shared sequence variants was considered likely to be a technical artifact of the sequencing pipeline. Three of the identified cytomegalovirus-associated TCR beta chains were confirmed in vitro to be specific for cytomegalovirus antigens.

The sequencing input was PBMCs. The TCR originated in a man in his sixties in good health and CMV-seropositive. Rearrangement joined TRBV2 to TRBJ2-7, with 11 bases aligning to TRBD2. The sequence in DNA is TGTGCCAGCAGTGAAAAGACTAGCGGGACTCGCGAGCAGTACTTC. Its coded protein is CASSEKTSGTREQYF.